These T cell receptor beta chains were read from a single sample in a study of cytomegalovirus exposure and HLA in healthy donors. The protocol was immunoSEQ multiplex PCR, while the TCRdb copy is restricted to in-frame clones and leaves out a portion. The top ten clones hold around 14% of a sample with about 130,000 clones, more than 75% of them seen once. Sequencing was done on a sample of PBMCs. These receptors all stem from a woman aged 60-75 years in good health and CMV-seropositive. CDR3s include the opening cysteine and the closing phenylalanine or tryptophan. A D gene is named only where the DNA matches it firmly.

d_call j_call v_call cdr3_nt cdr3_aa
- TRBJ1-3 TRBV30 TGTGCCTGGCGGTTTTACTCTGGAAACACCATATATTTT CAWRFYSGNTIYF
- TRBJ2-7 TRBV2 TGTGCCAGCAGTGACCAGGGGATGTCGGTGAACGAGCAGTACTTC CASSDQGMSVNEQYF
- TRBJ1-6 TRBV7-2 TGTGCCAGCAGCTTACCCTGGCCTTCACCCCTCCACTTT CASSLPWPSPLHF
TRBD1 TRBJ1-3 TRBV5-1 TGCGCCAGCAGCTCCCAGGGGGACTCTGGAAACACCATATATTTT CASSSQGDSGNTIYF
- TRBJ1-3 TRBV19 TGTGCCAGTAGTATAGGTAAAGGGAGACTCTCGCCTGGAAACACCATATATTTT CASSIGKGRLSPGNTIYF
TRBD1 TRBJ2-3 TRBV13 TGTGCCAGCAGCTCCCGGGACAGCCTATACACAGATACGCAGTATTTT CASSSRDSLYTDTQYF
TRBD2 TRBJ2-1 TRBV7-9 TGTGCCAGCAGCCCTGGGGGGGGGTCCTACAATGAGCAGTTCTTC CASSPGGGSYNEQFF
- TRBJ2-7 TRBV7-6 TGTGCCAGCAGCTTAACGGACAACTACGAGCAGTACTTC CASSLTDNYEQYF
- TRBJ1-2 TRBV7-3 TGTGCCAGCAGCCTCGGAGGCGGAGGAGGCTATGGCTACACCTTC CASSLGGGGGYGYTF
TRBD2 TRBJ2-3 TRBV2 TGTGCCAGCAGTGACCAGCGGGGGGGACCAGATACGCAGTATTTT CASSDQRGGPDTQYF
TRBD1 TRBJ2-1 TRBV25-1 TGTGCCAGCAGTGGGACAGGGGGCAGTCGTATCAATGAGCAGTTCTTC CASSGTGGSRINEQFF
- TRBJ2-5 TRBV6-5 TGTGCCAGCAGTCCGGGACTTCTGCAAGAGACCCAGTACTTC CASSPGLLQETQYF
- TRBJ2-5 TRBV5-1 TGCGCCAGCAGAATCCAGGGGCAAGAGACCCAGTACTTC CASRIQGQETQYF
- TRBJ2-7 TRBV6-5 TGTGCCAGCAGTTACGCAACAGGAGACTCCTACGAGCAGTACTTC CASSYATGDSYEQYF
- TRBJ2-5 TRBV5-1 TGCGCCAGCAGAAAAATGGGGGACAATAGGGAGACCCAGTACTTC CASRKMGDNRETQYF
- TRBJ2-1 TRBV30 TGTGCCTGGAGTCCCTGGACTACGACGGGGGAGCAGTTCTTC CAWSPWTTTGEQFF
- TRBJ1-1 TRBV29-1 TGCAGCGCGGCTTGGACAGTACAAGCTTTCTTT CSAAWTVQAFF
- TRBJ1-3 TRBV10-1 TGCGCCAGCAAGTGGGGTTGGGGGGGTAAGGGATCTGGAAACACCATATATTTT CASKWGWGGKGSGNTIYF
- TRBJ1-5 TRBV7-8 TGTGCCAGCAGCTTAACAGGGAAAAATCAGCCCCAGCATTTT CASSLTGKNQPQHF
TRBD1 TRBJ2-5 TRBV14 TGTGCCAGCAGCCAAGGAGGGACAGGCGCCCAAACCCAGTACTTC CASSQGGTGAQTQYF
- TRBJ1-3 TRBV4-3 TGCGCCAGCAGCCAAGATCGAGGTACCGGAAACACCATATATTTT CASSQDRGTGNTIYF
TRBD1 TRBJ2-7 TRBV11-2 TGTGCCAGCAGCTGGACCAGGGGGCGGGGAGGCTACGAGCAGTACTTC CASSWTRGRGGYEQYF
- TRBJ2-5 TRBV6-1 TGTGCCAGCAGTGCTAGGGGCGAGACCCAGTACTTC CASSARGETQYF
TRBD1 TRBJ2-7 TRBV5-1 TGCGCCAGCAGCAGGACAGGGGGCGGGTACGAGCAGTACTTC CASSRTGGGYEQYF